This record looks at one T cell receptor beta chain sequence and its context. Its cognate antigen has yet to be identified. Base qualities are not at hand, and no much larger clone is one base apart. This entry belongs to a study of blood T cell repertoires in COVID-19 (dated by TCRdb to about 2020). Describing the broader study: Samples covering the acute and convalescent phases of COVID-19 were provided by collaborators in the United States, Italy and Spain. The material from the prospective study consisted of cDNA or gDNA derived from T cells, B-cell-depleted T cells, or PBMCs. The dataset comprised deeply sampled blood TCRbeta repertoires from subjects exposed to, actively infected with, or recovered from COVID-19. The sample metadata nearly always contained a de-identified subject ID, COVID-19 status, age in years and sex. A freely available public database, intended as a resource for researchers studying the immune response to SARS-CoV-2, is where the repertoires were released. Samples came from the ongoing ImmuneRACE study (first 160 participants) plus 1,254 subjects from 6 global collaborators. HLA class I and class II types, where available, came from metadata supplied by the sample provider rather than from assay-based typing.

General study outcomes and caveats: How much clinical and demographic metadata was included differed by source and by participant, and the metadata was provided uncurated.

The immunoSEQ Assay, a bias-controlled multiplex PCR, was used to amplify TCRbeta CDR3 regions from genomic DNA. The paper's processing steps were these. Nucleated cell counts per sample were estimated from amplification of reference gene primers within the assay. To quantify the absolute abundance of each unique TCRbeta CDR3 rearrangement, sequence reads were collapsed and filtered. For each sample, productive Simpson clonality was calculated by taking the square root of Simpson's diversity index across productive rearrangements. The source is immuneACCESS, and TCRdb retained only in-frame sequences with V and J called. Part of the clones is not carried over; for the studies checked, unresolved V genes explain less than half of this, and the remainder is unexplained. V, J and clone size reflect that table, while D and trimming were determined from the DNA. A total of 110,000 to 150,000 clones appear in this sample, 70% to 90% of them only once. The ten most abundant clones make up 5% of the sample.

Whole blood was collected in K2EDTA tubes by collaborating institutions according to the institutions' own protocols. Collaborator samples were shipped for TCRbeta analysis as frozen whole blood, isolated PBMCs, or DNA extracted from either sample type. CDR1 is given as DFQATT and CDR2 as SNEGSKA, both from the germline V gene (reference sequence). From its cysteine to its phenylalanine, the CDR3 spans 11 amino acids. The DNA shown is the 33-base CDR3, in frame from base 1. The trim is 4 bases for V and 5 bases for J, with a gap of 7 bases between the germline ends. The sequence came from a woman between 45 and 65 years old with acute or convalescent COVID-19. The sequencing sample was made of peripheral blood. The chain is made from TRBV20-1 and TRBJ2-3, with the D gene not confidently named. The bases are TGCAGTGCTATCTCCGGAGATACGCAGTATTTT. It specifies CSAISGDTQYF.